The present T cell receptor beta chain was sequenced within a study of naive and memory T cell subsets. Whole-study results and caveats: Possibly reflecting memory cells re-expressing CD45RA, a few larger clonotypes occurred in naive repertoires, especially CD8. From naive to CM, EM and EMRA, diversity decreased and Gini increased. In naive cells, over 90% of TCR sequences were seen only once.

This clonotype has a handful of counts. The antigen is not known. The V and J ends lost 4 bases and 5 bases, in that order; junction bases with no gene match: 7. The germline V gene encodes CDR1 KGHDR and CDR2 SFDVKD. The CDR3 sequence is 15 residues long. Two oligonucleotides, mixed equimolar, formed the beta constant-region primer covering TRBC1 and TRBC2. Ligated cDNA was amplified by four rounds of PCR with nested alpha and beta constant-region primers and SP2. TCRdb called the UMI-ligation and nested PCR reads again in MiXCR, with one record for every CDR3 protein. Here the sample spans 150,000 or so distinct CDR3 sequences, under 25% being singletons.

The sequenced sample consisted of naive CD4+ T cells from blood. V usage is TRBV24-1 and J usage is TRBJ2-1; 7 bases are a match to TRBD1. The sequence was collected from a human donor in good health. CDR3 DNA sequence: TGTGCCACCAGTGACCCGGGACAGCTAAACAATGAGCAGTTCTTC. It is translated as CATSDPGQLNNEQFF.